This TCR beta chain was sequenced during a study of blood T cells in healthy people across ages. This clonotype was picked up a small number of times. The junction departs from germline at one end; a sequencing error may be responsible. Donation came from healthy Caucasian individuals in Russia who were aged about 6 to 100. The CDR3 covers 15 residues. The germline V gene has CDR1 SEHNR and CDR2 FQNEAQ (reference sequence). A J-beta primer mix and a sample-barcoded 5' primer were used in a second PCR of about 7 to 12 cycles. TCRdb itself ran the 5' RACE reads through MiXCR, one entry per CDR3 protein. The table lists some 560,000 distinct CDR3 sequences, around 27% of them singletons. These same data were also listed under a study on T cells of mothers and their children. That source adds: There were no persistent microchimeric T cell clones detected.

The chain links TRBV7-9 to TRBJ1-2, with 7 positions matching TRBD1. The source material was blood. The sequence derives from a boy between 2 and 15 years old in good health. This chain's CDR3 is CASSLRQGRDYGYSF. The CDR3 DNA sequence: TGTGCCAGCAGCTTACGACAGGGCAGGGACTATGGCTACAGCTTC.